Listed below are T cell receptor beta chains from one sample, sequenced in a study of PD-1 blockade in classical Hodgkin lymphoma. Using immunoSEQ multiplex PCR, the repertoire was profiled, and TCRdb retains in-frame clones only, with some absent. Of tens of thousands of clones listed, roughly nine tenths are singletons. Specimen: peripheral blood mononuclear cells (PBMCs), collected at baseline. These receptor sequences come from a human donor with classical Hodgkin lymphoma. The CDR3 runs from the conserved cysteine through the conserved F or W. Each record gives: D gene, J gene, clone size, V gene, CDR3 protein, CDR3 DNA. The D gene is left open where the match is weak. The size of a clone is reported for some rows only, either as once, few or many, or as a class for expanded clones.

TRBD1 | TRBJ1-1 | once | TRBV23-1 | CASSQHRQGEVTEAFF | TGCGCCAGCAGTCAACACCGACAGGGGGAGGTCACTGAAGCTTTCTTT
. | TRBJ1-1 | . | TRBV29-1 | CSVHPVRGEGEAFF | TGCAGCGTCCACCCAGTCCGGGGGGAAGGTGAAGCTTTCTTT
TRBD2 | TRBJ2-7 | . | TRBV7-9 | CASSLGGELIYEQYF | TGTGCCAGCAGCTTGGGAGGGGAGCTGATCTACGAGCAGTACTTC
. | TRBJ2-1 | . | TRBV19 | CATGSWGGIYNEQFF | TGTGCCACCGGGTCGTGGGGTGGGATATACAATGAGCAGTTCTTC
. | TRBJ2-4 | . | TRBV5-4 | CASSFMGIRGVSIQYF | TGTGCCAGCAGCTTTATGGGGATCAGGGGTGTCAGCATTCAGTACTTC
. | TRBJ2-2 | . | TRBV5-6 | CASSFSAGGELFF | TGTGCCAGCAGCTTCTCGGCGGGCGGGGAGCTGTTTTTT
. | TRBJ1-1 | . | TRBV7-6 | CASSLSLEGEAFF | TGTGCCAGCAGCTTATCATTGGAGGGTGAAGCTTTCTTT
. | TRBJ2-5 | . | TRBV6-6 | CASSYDRGETQYF | TGTGCCAGCAGCTATGACAGAGGGGAGACCCAGTACTTC
. | TRBJ1-4 | . | TRBV7-9 | CASSPMNARNEKLFF | TGTGCCAGCAGCCCCATGAACGCGCGAAATGAAAAACTGTTTTTT
. | TRBJ1-6 | . | TRBV9 | CASSRGGVSPLHF | TGTGCCAGCAGCAGGGGGGGAGTTTCACCCCTCCACTTT
. | TRBJ1-5 | . | TRBV19 | CASSIIGISNQPQHF | TGTGCCAGTAGTATAATCGGAATTAGCAATCAGCCCCAGCATTTT
TRBD2 | TRBJ2-1 | . | TRBV11-2 | CASSKLAGAINEQFF | TGTGCCAGCTCCAAACTAGCGGGGGCCATCAATGAGCAGTTCTTC
. | TRBJ2-2 | . | TRBV30 | CAWSSGELFF | TGTGCCTGGAGCTCCGGGGAGCTGTTTTTT
. | TRBJ2-6 | . | TRBV19 | CASYGSGTGANVLTF | TGTGCCAGCTACGGTTCGGGTACCGGGGCCAACGTCCTGACTTTC
. | TRBJ2-5 | . | TRBV6-5 | CASSPGSETQYF | TGTGCCAGCAGTCCGGGGTCAGAGACCCAGTACTTC
TRBD1 | TRBJ2-7 | . | TRBV2 | CASTRTGGISYEQYF | TGTGCCAGCACCCGGACAGGCGGTATATCCTACGAGCAGTACTTC
. | TRBJ2-7 | . | TRBV9 | CASSVEGGGLYEQYF | TGTGCCAGCAGCGTAGAGGGGGGGGGCCTCTACGAGCAGTACTTC
. | TRBJ1-1 | . | TRBV28 | CASIGGTEAFF | TGTGCCAGCATAGGGGGCACTGAAGCTTTCTTT
. | TRBJ1-1 | . | TRBV5-6 | CASSFLTEAFF | TGTGCCAGCAGCTTTTTGACTGAAGCTTTCTTT
. | TRBJ1-5 | once | TRBV6-4 | CASSDIRGQPQHF | TGTGCCAGCAGTGACATCAGGGGCCAGCCCCAGCATTTT